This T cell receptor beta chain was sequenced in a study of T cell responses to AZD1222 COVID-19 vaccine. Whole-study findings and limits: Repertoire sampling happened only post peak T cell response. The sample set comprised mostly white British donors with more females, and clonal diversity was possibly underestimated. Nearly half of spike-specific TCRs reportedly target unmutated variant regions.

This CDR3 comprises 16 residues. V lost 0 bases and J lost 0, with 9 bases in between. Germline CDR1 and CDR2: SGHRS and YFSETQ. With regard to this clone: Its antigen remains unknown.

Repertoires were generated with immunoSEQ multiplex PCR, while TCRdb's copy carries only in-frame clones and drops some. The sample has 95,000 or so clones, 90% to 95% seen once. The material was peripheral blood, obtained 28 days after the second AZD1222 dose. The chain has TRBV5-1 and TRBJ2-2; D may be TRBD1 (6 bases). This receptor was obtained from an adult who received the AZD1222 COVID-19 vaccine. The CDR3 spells CASSLGGTTNTGELFF. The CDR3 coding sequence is TGCGCCAGCAGCTTGGGTGGGACAACGAACACCGGGGAGCTGTTTTTT.